This is a list of T cell receptor beta chains from one sample in a study of T cells after yellow fever vaccination. TCRdb analysed the 5' RACE reads with MiXCR anew, one entry per CDR3 protein. The table includes fewer than 500,000 distinct CDR3 sequences, around 19% detected once. The specimen comprised PBMCs, sampled before the yellow fever booster vaccination. All receptors come from a man aged 18 to 29 who received the YFV17D yellow fever vaccine. Each CDR3 is given with its conserved first and last residue. Each record gives: V gene, clone size, J gene, D gene, CDR3 protein, CDR3 DNA. The D gene is left open where the match is weak. Where a row states a size, it is once, few, many or the class of an expanded clone; other rows omit it.

TRBV4-3	-	TRBJ2-5	TRBD2	CASSRSGGNQETQYF	TGCGCCAGCAGCCGTTCGGGGGGGAACCAAGAGACCCAGTACTTC
TRBV2	few	TRBJ2-7	-	CASSENEGREQYF	TGTGCCAGCAGTGAAAACGAGGGCCGGGAGCAGTACTTC
TRBV28	many	TRBJ2-3	TRBD1	CASSLRTGFTDTQYF	TGTGCCAGCAGTTTAAGGACAGGATTCACAGATACGCAGTATTTT
TRBV19	-	TRBJ1-5	-	CASSMAGNNQPQHF	TGTGCCAGTAGTATGGCCGGGAACAATCAGCCCCAGCATTTT
TRBV6-2/TRBV6-3	few	TRBJ1-1	-	CASSYSHTEAFF	TGTGCCAGCAGTTACTCCCACACTGAAGCTTTCTTT
TRBV25-1	-	TRBJ1-5	TRBD1	CASSPHGQGERQPQHF	TGTGCCAGCAGCCCCCACGGTCAGGGGGAGCGGCAGCCCCAGCATTTT
TRBV18	-	TRBJ1-1	-	CASSLDRTNTEAFF	TGTGCCAGCTCACTCGACAGGACGAACACTGAAGCTTTCTTT
TRBV7-2	few	TRBJ1-2	-	CASSLIRDQGYTF	TGTGCCAGCAGCTTAATCAGGGACCAAGGCTACACCTTC
TRBV5-1	-	TRBJ2-2	-	CASSLVPSGLAGAGELFF	TGCGCCAGCAGCTTGGTTCCCAGTGGGCTAGCCGGCGCCGGGGAGCTGTTTTTT
TRBV12-3/TRBV12-4	-	TRBJ1-5	-	CASSFEFFSNQPQHF	TGTGCCAGCAGTTTTGAGTTTTTTAGCAATCAGCCCCAGCATTTT
TRBV7-2	-	TRBJ2-7	-	CASSSVGLGYEQYF	TGTGCCAGCAGCTCCGTCGGATTAGGCTACGAGCAGTACTTC
TRBV20-1	few	TRBJ2-5	-	CSAGGQGDPGLRETQYF	TGCAGTGCTGGGGGGCAAGGAGACCCAGGACTTCGAGAGACCCAGTACTTC
TRBV6-5	few	TRBJ2-5	-	CASSYSVLTETQYF	TGTGCCAGCAGTTACTCGGTTCTGACGGAGACCCAGTACTTC
TRBV6-5	-	TRBJ1-1	-	CASTSRYGANTEAFF	TGTGCCAGCACCTCGCGCTACGGAGCGAACACTGAAGCTTTCTTT
TRBV21-1	few	TRBJ1-1	-	CASSKWADRGFYMNTEAFF	TGTGCCAGCAGCAAATGGGCAGACAGGGGTTTTTATATGAACACTGAAGCTTTCTTT
TRBV9	few	TRBJ2-3	-	CASSVHDRITDTQYF	TGTGCCAGCAGCGTTCATGACAGGATTACAGATACGCAGTATTTT